The 10 T cell receptor beta chains below all came from one sample that was sequenced in a study of response to subunit inactivated influenza vaccine. MiXCR, applied by TCRdb to the RT-PCR reads, yields one record per CDR3 protein. The table lists 700,000 to 800,000 distinct CDR3 sequences, about 18% of them singletons. Sequencing used PBMCs from blood, obtained around 5 days after vaccination. All receptors derive from a man aged 45-65 years who received an inactivated influenza vaccine.

The chain combines TRBV11-2 with TRBJ2-2, with D perhaps matching TRBD1 (6 bases). This CDR3 is built from 15 residues. V dropped 4 bases and J dropped 7 bases, with 16 bases sitting between them. Germline CDR1 reads SGHAT; CDR2 reads FQNNGV. The CDR3 region has the DNA TGTGCCAGCAGCTCTCGACAGGCAGCCGGCGGGGAGCTGTTTTTT. Protein sequence: CASSSRQAAGGELFF.

This clonotype was counted between two and nine times. This chain links TRBV12-3 or TRBV12-4 with TRBJ2-2, with 7 bases aligning to TRBD2. CDR3 length: 15 residues. With V trimmed by 3 bases and J by 8 bases, 9 bases remained unmatched. The CDR3 DNA is TGTGCCAGCAGTTTTAGTCCGACTAGCTCTGGGGAGCTGTTTTTT. It codes for CASSFSPTSSGELFF.

This clonotype was counted only a few times. The chain carries TRBV4-3 and TRBJ2-1; no reliable D call. V dropped 0 bases and J dropped 2 bases, with 5 bases sitting between them. Germline V gene sequence: CDR1 LGHNA, CDR2 YSLEER. The CDR3 runs to 14 residues. The CDR3 DNA reads TGCGCCAGCAGCCAAGATCTAACCTACAATGAGCAGTTCTTC. As protein: CASSQDLTYNEQFF.

This clonotype came up a few times. The chain carries TRBV20-1 and TRBJ2-3; D gene uncertain. Germline loops: CDR1 DFQATT, CDR2 SNEGSKA (reference sequence). The CDR3 totals 14 residues. V dropped 1 base and J dropped 0 bases, with 8 bases sitting between them. For the CDR3, the DNA is TGCAGTGCTAGAGGAGTTCTCAGCACAGATACGCAGTATTTT. Translation gives CSARGVLSTDTQYF.

The chain recombines TRBV3-1 with TRBJ2-5, with D tentatively TRBD1 (6 bases). The V gene lost 2 bases and the J gene lost 3 bases, with 10 bases spanning the gap. Germline V gene sequence: CDR1 LGHDT, CDR2 YNNKEL (reference sequence). The CDR3 has 14 amino acids. The CDR3 DNA reads TGTGCCAGCAGCCAACGGACAGTGAAAGAGACCCAGTACTTC. Its protein product is CASSQRTVKETQYF.

The CDR3 sequence is CAISDSSGTPTGELFF. For the CDR3, the DNA is TGTGCCATCAGTGATTCCTCCGGGACACCCACCGGGGAGCTGTTTTTT. V and J are TRBV10-3 and TRBJ2-2; the D gene is possibly TRBD1 (6 bases). The V end lost 3 bases, the J end lost 4 bases, and 15 bases lay between the germline ends. The CDR3 contains 16 residues. CDR1 and CDR2 (germline): ENHRY, SYGVKD.

To note about this clonotype: A single base separates this from a much larger clone, so it may be a read error. The chain uses TRBV20-1 and TRBJ2-5, with unresolved D. The CDR3 has 11 residues. The germline V gene has CDR1 DFQATT and CDR2 SNEGSKA (reference sequence). The germline V and J ends were trimmed by 3 bases and 0 bases, with 2 bases remaining between them. In nucleotides, the CDR3 is TGCAGTGCTAGGAACCAAGAGACCCAGTACTTC. The encoded protein is CSARNQETQYF.

CDR3 region: CASSSNMVYEQFF. CDR3 DNA: TGTGCCAGCAGCTCCAATATGGTATATGAGCAGTTCTTC. The chain has TRBV5-6 and TRBJ2-1; D gene uncertain. Trimming took 3 bases from V and 8 from J, leaving 12 bases between them. This CDR3 has 13 residues. CDR1 is SGHDT, CDR2 YYEEEE, per germline.

This chain links TRBV9 with TRBJ2-7; possible D gene TRBD2, 5 bases. Looked up from germline, CDR1 is SGDLS and CDR2 is YYNGEE. The ends were cut back, 3 bases at V and 6 bases at J, with 13 bases in the middle. The length of the CDR3 is 13 residues. The CDR3 is CASSARILGEQYF. The CDR3 DNA follows: TGTGCCAGCAGCGCCCGGATACTAGGCGAGCAGTACTTC.

This clonotype has only a few counts. The chain links TRBV20-1 to TRBJ2-7, with TRBD1 matching 10 bases. The V gene's germline CDR1 is DFQATT and CDR2 SNEGSKA (reference sequence). With V trimmed by 4 bases and J by 4 bases, 4 bases remained unmatched. The CDR3 consists of 13 residues. The CDR3 loop reads CSATGQGVYEQYF. In DNA, the CDR3 is TGCAGTGCTACTGGACAGGGGGTATACGAGCAGTACTTC.